This record covers a single T cell receptor (beta chain). The data stem from a study of blood T cell repertoires in COVID-19. Sequencing used immunoSEQ multiplex PCR; TCRdb keeps in-frame clones, though not all of them. Among about 310,000 clones listed, 70% to 90% were seen once. This receptor was obtained from a middle-aged woman who had recovered from COVID-19. The sequenced sample consisted of PBMCs or T cells enriched from blood (not recorded which).

The DNA of the CDR3 is TGCGCCAGCAGCTTGAGTGACGGGGGGCGGGCAGATACGCAGTATTTT. Translated, it gives CASSLSDGGRADTQYF. V and J are TRBV5-1 and TRBJ2-3; D is perhaps TRBD2 (7 bases). CDR1 is SGHRS and CDR2 is YFSETQ in the germline V gene. The CDR3 totals 16 residues. V lost 1 base to trimming and J lost 4 bases, with 16 bases between them.